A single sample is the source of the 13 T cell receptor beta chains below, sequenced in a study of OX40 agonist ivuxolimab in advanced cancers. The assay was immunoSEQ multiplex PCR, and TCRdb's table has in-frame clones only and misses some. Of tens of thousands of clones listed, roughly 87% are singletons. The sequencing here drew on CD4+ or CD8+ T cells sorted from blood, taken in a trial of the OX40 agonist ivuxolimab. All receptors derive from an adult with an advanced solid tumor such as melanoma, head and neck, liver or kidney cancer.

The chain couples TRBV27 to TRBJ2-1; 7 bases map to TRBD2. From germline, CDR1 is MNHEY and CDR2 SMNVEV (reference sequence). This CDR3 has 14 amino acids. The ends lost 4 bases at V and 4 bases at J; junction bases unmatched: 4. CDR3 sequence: CASSSPGLYNEQFF. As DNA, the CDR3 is TGTGCCAGCAGTTCCCCGGGACTATACAATGAGCAGTTCTTC.

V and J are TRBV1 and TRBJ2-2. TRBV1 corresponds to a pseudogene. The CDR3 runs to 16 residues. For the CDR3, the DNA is TGCACCAGCAGCCAAGATCGTAACGGAAACACCGGGGAGCTGTTTTTT. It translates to CTSSQDRNGNTGELFF.

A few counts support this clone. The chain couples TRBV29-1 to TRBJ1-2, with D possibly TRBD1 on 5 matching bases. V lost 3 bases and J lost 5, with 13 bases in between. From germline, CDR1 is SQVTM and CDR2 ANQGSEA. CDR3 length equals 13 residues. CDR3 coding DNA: TGCAGCGTTGACAGGGAGGGTCGGTATGGCTACACCTTC. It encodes CSVDREGRYGYTF.

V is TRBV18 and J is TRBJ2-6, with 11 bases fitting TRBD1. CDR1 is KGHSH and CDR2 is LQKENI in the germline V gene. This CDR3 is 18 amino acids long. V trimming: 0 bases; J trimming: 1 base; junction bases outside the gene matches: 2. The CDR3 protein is CASSPPGQGGSGANVLTF. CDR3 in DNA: TGTGCCAGCTCACCACCGGGACAGGGGGGATCTGGGGCCAACGTCCTGACTTTC.

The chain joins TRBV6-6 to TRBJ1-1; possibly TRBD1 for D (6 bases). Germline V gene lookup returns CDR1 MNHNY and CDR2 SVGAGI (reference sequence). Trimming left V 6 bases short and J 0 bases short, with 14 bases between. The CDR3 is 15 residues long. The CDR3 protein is CASRRDRNMNTEAFF. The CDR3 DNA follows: TGTGCCAGCAGAAGAGACAGGAACATGAACACTGAAGCTTTCTTT.

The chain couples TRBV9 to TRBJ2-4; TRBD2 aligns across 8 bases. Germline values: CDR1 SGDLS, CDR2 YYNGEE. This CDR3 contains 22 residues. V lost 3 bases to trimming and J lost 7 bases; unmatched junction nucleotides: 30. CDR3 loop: CASSEGKLTGGTLAAMGNIQYF. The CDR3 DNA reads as TGTGCCAGCAGCGAGGGAAAATTGACAGGAGGAACACTAGCGGCCATGGGCAACATTCAGTACTTC.

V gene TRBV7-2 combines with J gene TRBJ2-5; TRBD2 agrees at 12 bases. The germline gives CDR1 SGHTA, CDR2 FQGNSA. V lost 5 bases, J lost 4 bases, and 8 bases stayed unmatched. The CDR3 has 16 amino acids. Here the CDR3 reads CASSRMGLAGGETQYF. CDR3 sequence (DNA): TGTGCCAGCAGCCGCATGGGACTAGCGGGCGGAGAGACCCAGTACTTC.

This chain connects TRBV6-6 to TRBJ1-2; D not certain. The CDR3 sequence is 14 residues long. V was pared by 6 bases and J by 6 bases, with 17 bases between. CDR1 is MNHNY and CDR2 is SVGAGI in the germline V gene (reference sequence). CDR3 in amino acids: CASSRRAASDGYTF. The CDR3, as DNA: TGTGCCAGCAGCCGACGGGCCGCCTCTGATGGCTACACCTTC.

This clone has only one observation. The CDR3 sequence is CASTLGTANTGELFF. As DNA, the CDR3 is TGTGCCAGCACCCTCGGGACGGCGAACACCGGGGAGCTGTTTTTT. The chain uses TRBV28 and TRBJ2-2, with D tentatively TRBD1 or TRBD2 (5 bases each). Trimming took 7 bases from V and 0 from J, leaving 12 bases between them. Per germline, CDR1 MDHEN and CDR2 SYDVKM. The CDR3 loop spans 15 amino acids.

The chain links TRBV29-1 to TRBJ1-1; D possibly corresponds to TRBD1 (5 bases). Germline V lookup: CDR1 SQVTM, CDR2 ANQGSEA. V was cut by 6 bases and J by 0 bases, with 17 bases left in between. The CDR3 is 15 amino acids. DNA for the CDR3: TGCAGCGTGGGGAGGCGAGGGACGATGAACACTGAAGCTTTCTTT. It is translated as CSVGRRGTMNTEAFF. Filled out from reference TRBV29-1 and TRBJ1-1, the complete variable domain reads SAVISQKPSRDICQRGTSLTIQCQVDSQVTMMFWYRQQPGQSLTLIATANQGSEATYESGFVIDKFPISRPNLTFSTLTVSNMSPEDSSIYLCSVGRRGTMNTEAFFGQGTRLTVV.

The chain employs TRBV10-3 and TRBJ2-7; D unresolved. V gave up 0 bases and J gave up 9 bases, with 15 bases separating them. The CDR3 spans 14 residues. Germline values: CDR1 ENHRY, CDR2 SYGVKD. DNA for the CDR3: TGTGCCATCAGTGAGTCGATTGGCAGCCCGGCGCAGTACTTC. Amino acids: CAISESIGSPAQYF.

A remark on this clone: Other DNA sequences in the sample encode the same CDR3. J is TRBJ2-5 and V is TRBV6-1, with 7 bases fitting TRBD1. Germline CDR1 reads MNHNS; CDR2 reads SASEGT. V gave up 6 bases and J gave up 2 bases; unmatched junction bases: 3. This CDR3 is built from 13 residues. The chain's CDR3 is CASRPGQQETQYF. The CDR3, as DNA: TGTGCCAGCAGACCGGGACAGCAAGAGACCCAGTACTTC.

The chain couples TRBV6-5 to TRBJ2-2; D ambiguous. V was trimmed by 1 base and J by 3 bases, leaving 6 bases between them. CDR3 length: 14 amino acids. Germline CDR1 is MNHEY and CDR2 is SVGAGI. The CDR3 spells CASSYFSYTGELFF. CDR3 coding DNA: TGTGCCAGCAGTTACTTCAGTTACACCGGGGAGCTGTTTTTT.